The rows below give T cell receptor beta chains drawn from one sample of a study of healthy donors' naive CD4 and CD8 T cells. MiXCR was run by TCRdb on the reads, yielding one entry per CDR3 protein. The data show about 180,000 distinct CDR3 sequences, over 60% seen once. The sample taken for sequencing was naive CD4+ and CD8+ T cells sorted from blood, pooled from several donors. The receptors stem from a pool of human donors in good health; the sample pools cells from several healthy donors. Each CDR3 is given with its conserved first and last residue. The order of the fields is J gene, clone size, D gene, V gene, CDR3 protein, CDR3 DNA. D genes are given only for firm matches. Size is omitted from some rows. Given values are once, few, many or a class for expanded clones.

>TRBJ2-5|once|TRBD1|TRBV5-6
CASSLPQRDRETQYF
TGTGCCAGCAGCCTACCCCAACGGGACAGAGAGACCCAGTACTTC
>TRBJ1-3|-|-|TRBV30
CAWRGQSSGNTIYF
TGTGCCTGGAGGGGACAAAGCTCTGGAAACACCATATATTTT
>TRBJ1-2|-|TRBD1|TRBV29-1
CSVQGALGYTF
TGCAGCGTGCAGGGGGCTTTGGGCTACACCTTC
>TRBJ2-7|-|-|TRBV6-1
CASSEVSRAEQYF
TGTGCCAGCAGTGAAGTTAGTAGAGCCGAGCAGTACTTC
>TRBJ2-7|-|TRBD1|TRBV29-1
CSVEEGQGSSYEQYF
TGCAGCGTTGAAGAGGGACAGGGAAGCTCCTACGAGCAGTACTTC
>TRBJ1-1|few|TRBD1|TRBV19
CASSSDRVGEAFF
TGTGCCAGTAGTAGTGACAGGGTCGGGGAAGCTTTCTTT
>TRBJ2-1|-|-|TRBV29-1
CSVVGRIYNEQFF
TGCAGCGTTGTAGGACGGATCTACAATGAGCAGTTCTTC
>TRBJ2-7|-|TRBD2|TRBV5-5
CASRQTSGITYEQYF
TGTGCCAGCAGGCAGACTAGCGGGATCACCTACGAGCAGTACTTC
>TRBJ2-7|-|-|TRBV6-1
CASSADSLTYEQYF
TGTGCCAGCAGTGCCGACAGCCTAACCTACGAGCAGTACTTC
>TRBJ2-3|-|-|TRBV19
CASSIRPGLARDTQYF
TGTGCCAGTAGTATACGGCCAGGCCTAGCGCGGGATACGCAGTATTTT
>TRBJ2-1|-|-|TRBV11-1
CASSPTRALNEQFF
TGTGCCAGCAGCCCTACCCGGGCGCTAAATGAGCAGTTCTTC
>TRBJ2-3|-|TRBD2|TRBV6-6
CAGSLAASTDTQYF
TGTGCCGGGTCTCTAGCGGCTAGCACAGATACGCAGTATTTT
>TRBJ1-2|-|-|TRBV11-2
CASSLGATGHYGYTF
TGTGCCAGCAGCTTAGGGGCAACCGGCCACTATGGCTACACCTTC
>TRBJ2-2|-|TRBD1|TRBV6-5
CASSSQGSNTGELFF
TGTGCCAGCAGTTCACAGGGGTCGAACACCGGGGAGCTGTTTTTT
>TRBJ2-3|once|-|TRBV20-1
CSARENRDSGTDTQYF
TGCAGTGCTAGAGAGAACCGGGACTCTGGCACAGATACGCAGTATTTT
>TRBJ2-2|-|-|TRBV24-1
CATSAPAANAGELFF
TGTGCCACCAGTGCCCCTGCCGCGAACGCCGGGGAGCTGTTTTTT
>TRBJ2-1|once|-|TRBV5-4
CASSRETQYKGEQFF
TGTGCCAGCAGCCGGGAGACACAGTATAAGGGTGAGCAGTTCTTC
>TRBJ1-1|-|-|TRBV29-1
CSVEPGQVNTEAFF
TGCAGCGTTGAACCGGGGCAGGTGAACACTGAAGCTTTCTTT
>TRBJ2-1|-|TRBD1|TRBV27
CASSLGTGDYNEQFF
TGTGCCAGCAGTTTAGGGACAGGGGACTACAATGAGCAGTTCTTC
>TRBJ2-7|few|TRBD1|TRBV29-1
CSVESQGQGYEQYF
TGCAGCGTTGAGTCGCAAGGACAGGGCTACGAGCAGTACTTC
>TRBJ1-2|-|-|TRBV29-1
CSVNDNDLYGYTF
TGCAGCGTTAACGACAACGACCTCTATGGCTACACCTTC
>TRBJ1-2|-|-|TRBV29-1
CSVDVEGAGYGYTF
TGCAGCGTTGATGTGGAAGGGGCTGGGTATGGCTACACCTTC
>TRBJ1-2|few|TRBD1|TRBV20-1
CSARGQGADYGYTF
TGCAGTGCTAGAGGGCAGGGGGCGGACTATGGCTACACCTTC
>TRBJ2-1|few|-|TRBV27
CASSLLRDGRRYEQFF
TGTGCCAGCAGTTTATTGAGGGACGGGAGACGGTATGAGCAGTTCTTC
>TRBJ1-2|-|-|TRBV27
CASRPAGSTNYGYTF
TGTGCCAGCAGGCCTGCAGGTTCTACTAACTATGGCTACACCTTC
>TRBJ1-5|-|-|TRBV19
CASSTHWPQHF
TGTGCCAGTAGTACCCATTGGCCCCAGCATTTT
>TRBJ2-7|-|-|TRBV29-1
CSGSLTGEEQYF
TGCAGCGGTAGCCTAACCGGGGAGGAGCAGTACTTC
>TRBJ2-1|-|-|TRBV27
CASSRNLVHEQFF
TGTGCCAGCAGTAGGAACCTCGTCCATGAGCAGTTCTTC
>TRBJ2-7|-|-|TRBV30
CAWSIQVGEQYF
TGTGCCTGGAGTATACAAGTTGGCGAGCAGTACTTC
>TRBJ2-7|-|-|TRBV29-1
CSARLQGSYEQYF
TGCAGCGCTCGATTACAGGGTTCCTACGAGCAGTACTTC
>TRBJ1-6|few|-|TRBV19
CASATSYNSPLHF
TGTGCCAGTGCGACGTCCTATAATTCACCCCTCCACTTT
>TRBJ1-1|-|-|TRBV12-3/TRBV12-4
CASSLQGVNTEAFF
TGTGCCAGCAGTTTACAAGGAGTGAACACTGAAGCTTTCTTT
>TRBJ2-7|-|-|TRBV29-1
CSVEGTQGYEQYF
TGCAGCGTTGAGGGGACTCAGGGCTACGAGCAGTACTTC
>TRBJ2-3|-|-|TRBV5-5
CASSLGPGSPVDTQYF
TGTGCCAGCAGCTTGGGCCCAGGGTCCCCGGTCGATACGCAGTATTTT
>TRBJ1-1|-|-|TRBV6-6
CASSSPIRGRGTEAFF
TGTGCCAGCAGTTCACCAATCAGGGGAAGGGGCACTGAAGCTTTCTTT
>TRBJ2-3|-|-|TRBV6-5
CASSSTVAPGTDTQYF
TGTGCCAGCAGTTCGACCGTAGCCCCAGGCACAGATACGCAGTATTTT
>TRBJ2-1|-|TRBD1|TRBV19
CASNSGGAGSNEQFF
TGTGCCAGTAACTCAGGGGGCGCGGGATCCAATGAGCAGTTCTTC
>TRBJ1-5|-|-|TRBV29-1
CSVQDNSNQPQHF
TGCAGCGTACAGGATAATAGCAATCAGCCCCAGCATTTT
>TRBJ1-1|few|-|TRBV6-2/TRBV6-3
CASTLRGANTEAFF
TGTGCCAGCACCCTAAGAGGGGCGAACACTGAAGCTTTCTTT
>TRBJ2-2|-|TRBD1|TRBV29-1
CSVGTGYDGELFF
TGCAGCGTGGGGACAGGGTACGACGGGGAGCTGTTTTTT
>TRBJ1-5|-|-|TRBV19
CASSIAAPGQPQHF
TGTGCCAGTAGTATAGCGGCTCCTGGCCAGCCCCAGCATTTT
>TRBJ2-7|-|-|TRBV15
CATSRDQGRDSYEQYF
TGTGCCACCAGCAGAGATCAAGGCAGGGATAGTTACGAGCAGTACTTC
>TRBJ2-7|-|-|TRBV27
CASSLTGYEQYF
TGTGCCAGCAGCTTAACGGGCTACGAGCAGTACTTC
>TRBJ2-5|-|TRBD2|TRBV29-1
CSVVPGLRRETQYF
TGCAGCGTTGTACCGGGACTAAGGAGAGAGACCCAGTACTTC
>TRBJ2-7|-|-|TRBV6-2/TRBV6-3
CASSRPLGENSYEQYF
TGTGCCAGCAGCCGCCCCTTGGGGGAGAACTCCTACGAGCAGTACTTC
>TRBJ2-7|-|TRBD1|TRBV19
CASTVGQGNEQYF
TGTGCCAGTACCGTGGGACAGGGCAACGAGCAGTACTTC
>TRBJ1-2|few|TRBD1|TRBV29-1
CSVRDRDINPNYGYTF
TGCAGCGTCAGAGACAGGGACATAAACCCTAACTATGGCTACACCTTC
>TRBJ1-1|once|-|TRBV6-5
CASRLVANTEAFF
TGTGCCAGCCGTTTGGTAGCGAACACTGAAGCTTTCTTT
>TRBJ2-2|-|-|TRBV29-1
CSAYGTGVTGELFF
TGCAGCGCCTACGGGACCGGAGTAACCGGGGAGCTGTTTTTT
>TRBJ2-1|-|TRBD2|TRBV27
CASSLSPFGEAGAYNEQFF
TGTGCCAGCAGTTTATCGCCCTTCGGAGAAGCGGGGGCCTACAATGAGCAGTTCTTC